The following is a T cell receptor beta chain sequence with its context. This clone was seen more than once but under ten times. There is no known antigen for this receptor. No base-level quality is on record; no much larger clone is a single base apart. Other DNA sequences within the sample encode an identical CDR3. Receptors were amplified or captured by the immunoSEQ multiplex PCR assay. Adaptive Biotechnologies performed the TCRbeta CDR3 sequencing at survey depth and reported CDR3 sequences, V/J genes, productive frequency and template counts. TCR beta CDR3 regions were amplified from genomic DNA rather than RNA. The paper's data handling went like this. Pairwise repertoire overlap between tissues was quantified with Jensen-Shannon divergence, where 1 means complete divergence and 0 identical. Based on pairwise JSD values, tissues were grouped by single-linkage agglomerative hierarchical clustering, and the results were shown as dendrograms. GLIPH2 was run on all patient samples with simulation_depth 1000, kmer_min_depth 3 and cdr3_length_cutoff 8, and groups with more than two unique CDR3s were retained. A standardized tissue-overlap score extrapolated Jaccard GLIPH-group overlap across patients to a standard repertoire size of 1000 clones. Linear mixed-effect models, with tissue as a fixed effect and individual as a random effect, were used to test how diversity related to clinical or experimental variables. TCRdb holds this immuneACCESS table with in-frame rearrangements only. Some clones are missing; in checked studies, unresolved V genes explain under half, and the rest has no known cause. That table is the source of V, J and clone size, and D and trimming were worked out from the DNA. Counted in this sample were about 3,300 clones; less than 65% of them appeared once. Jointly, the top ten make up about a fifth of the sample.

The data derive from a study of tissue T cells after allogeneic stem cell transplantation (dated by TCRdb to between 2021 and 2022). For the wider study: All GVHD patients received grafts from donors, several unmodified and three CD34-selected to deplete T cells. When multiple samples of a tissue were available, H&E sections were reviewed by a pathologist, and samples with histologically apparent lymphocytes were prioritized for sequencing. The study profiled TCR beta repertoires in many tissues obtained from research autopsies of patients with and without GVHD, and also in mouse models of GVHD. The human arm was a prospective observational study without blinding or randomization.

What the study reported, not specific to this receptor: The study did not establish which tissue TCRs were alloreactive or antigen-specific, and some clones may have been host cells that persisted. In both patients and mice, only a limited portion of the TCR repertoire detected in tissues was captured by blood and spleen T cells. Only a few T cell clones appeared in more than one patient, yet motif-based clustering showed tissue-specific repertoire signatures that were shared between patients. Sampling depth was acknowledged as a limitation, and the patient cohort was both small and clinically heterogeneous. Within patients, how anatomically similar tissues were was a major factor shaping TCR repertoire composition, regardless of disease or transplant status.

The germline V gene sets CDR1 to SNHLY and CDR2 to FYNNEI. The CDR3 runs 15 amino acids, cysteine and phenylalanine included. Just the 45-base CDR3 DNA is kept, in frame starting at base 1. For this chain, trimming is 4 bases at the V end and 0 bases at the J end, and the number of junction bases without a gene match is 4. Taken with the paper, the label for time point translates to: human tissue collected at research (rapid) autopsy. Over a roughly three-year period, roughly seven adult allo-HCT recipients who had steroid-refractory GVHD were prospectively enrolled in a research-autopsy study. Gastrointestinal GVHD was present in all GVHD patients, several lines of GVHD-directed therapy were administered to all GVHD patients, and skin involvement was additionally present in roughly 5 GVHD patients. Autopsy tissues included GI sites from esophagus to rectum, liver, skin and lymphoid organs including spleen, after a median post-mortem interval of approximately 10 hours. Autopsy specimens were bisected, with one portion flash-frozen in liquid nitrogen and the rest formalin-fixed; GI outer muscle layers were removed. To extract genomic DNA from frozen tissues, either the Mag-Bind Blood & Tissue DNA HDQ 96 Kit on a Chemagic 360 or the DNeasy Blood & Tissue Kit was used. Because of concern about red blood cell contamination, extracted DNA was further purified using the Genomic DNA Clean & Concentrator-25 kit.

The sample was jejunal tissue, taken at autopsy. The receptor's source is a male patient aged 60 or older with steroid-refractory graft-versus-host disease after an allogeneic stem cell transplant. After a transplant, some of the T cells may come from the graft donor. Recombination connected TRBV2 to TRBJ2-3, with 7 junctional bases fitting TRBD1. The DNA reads TGTGCCAGCAGTGCCGGGACAGCTAGCACAGATACGCAGTATTTT. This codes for CASSAGTASTDTQYF.